These T cell receptor beta chains were read from a single sample in a study of T cell responses to AZD1222 COVID-19 vaccine. Profiling relied on immunoSEQ multiplex PCR, and the TCRdb table lists in-frame clones only, not all of them. The sample has 150,000 to 200,000 clones; around 93% are singletons. This sample comprised peripheral blood, obtained on day 0 of AZD1222 vaccination. These receptors were taken from an adult in good health. CDR3s leave out the opening cysteine and the closing phenylalanine or tryptophan. The D gene is left open where the match is weak.

D	J	V	CDR3
NA	TRBJ1-2	TRBV2	ASSERVGVNYGYT
NA	TRBJ2-3	TRBV7-3	ASSPNGGSDTQY
TRBD2	TRBJ2-7	TRBV5-1	ASSSLGTSGRGEQY
NA	TRBJ2-1	TRBV5-1	ASSLGGTDNEQF
TRBD1	TRBJ2-2	TRBV11-3	ASSLGRTGSTMGELF
NA	TRBJ2-1	TRBV11-3	ASSLDLGTSEQF
NA	TRBJ1-2	TRBV28	ASSADGRTNYGYT
TRBD1	TRBJ1-1	TRBV5-4	ASSPRTGSATEAF
TRBD2	TRBJ2-1	TRBV27	ASSFRTSGRSEQF
NA	TRBJ1-1	TRBV5-5	ASSLDRAKTEAF
NA	TRBJ2-7	TRBV6-5	ASTGYGYEQY
TRBD1	TRBJ2-1	TRBV27	ASTDRGSYNEQF
NA	TRBJ1-2	TRBV30	AWSVLQSNYGYT
NA	TRBJ2-7	TRBV12-3/TRBV12-4	ASSHDSYEQY
TRBD1	TRBJ1-4	TRBV6-5	ASTDRGYGEKLF
NA	TRBJ1-6	TRBV7-3	ASSLGGSLVSPLH
NA	TRBJ1-1	TRBV7-8	ASSLKSAVEAF
TRBD1	TRBJ1-6	TRBV13	ASSSYSGTGRPDSYNSPLH
NA	TRBJ1-2	TRBV28	ASRKQGTGGYT
TRBD2	TRBJ2-3	TRBV6-4	ASSLSGGPTDTQY
NA	TRBJ2-1	TRBV6-1	ASSEALGRRGNEQF
NA	TRBJ1-5	TRBV25-1	ASSEHGEGQPQH
NA	TRBJ1-2	TRBV24-1	ATSATGSNYGYT
NA	TRBJ2-3	TRBV7-9	ASSLALAPDTDTQY
TRBD1	TRBJ2-3	TRBV27	ASSTGQGGDTQY
NA	TRBJ1-6	TRBV5-1	ASSKSPSSYNSPLH
TRBD2	TRBJ2-7	TRBV7-9	ASSISGRPSYEQY
TRBD1	TRBJ1-3	TRBV19	ASSGRGRRLFGNTIY
TRBD2	TRBJ2-1	TRBV6-6	ASSHGTSGRRGSEQF
TRBD1	TRBJ2-7	TRBV11-2	ASSSGQGAEQY
NA	TRBJ1-1	TRBV29-1	SVLIPEAF
NA	TRBJ2-1	TRBV7-3	ASSLNSGQRYNEQF
TRBD1	TRBJ1-2	TRBV29-1	SVVNRGLHYGYT
NA	TRBJ1-2	TRBV6-1	ASSEGTPHGYT
NA	TRBJ2-7	TRBV28	ASSWLGVSYEQY
NA	TRBJ1-4	TRBV19	ASHRGQGLEKLF
NA	TRBJ1-5	TRBV5-6	ASKIRGSNQPQH
TRBD1	TRBJ1-6	TRBV9	ASSVSGQGADNSPLH
NA	TRBJ1-5	TRBV19	ASSIETGFGQPQH
TRBD1	TRBJ1-6	TRBV27	ASSLDGTANSPLH
TRBD1	TRBJ1-4	TRBV5-4	ASSLGQGAGEKLF
NA	TRBJ2-7	TRBV6-1	ASSEDLGSSYEQY
TRBD2	TRBJ2-1	TRBV7-2	ASSSLAGLF
TRBD2	TRBJ2-3	TRBV20-1	SASVSGRRETDTQY
NA	TRBJ1-6	TRBV19	ASEAGLGSPLH
NA	TRBJ1-5	TRBV4-3	ASSQDPSGASNQPQH
NA	TRBJ2-7	TRBV6-6	ASNDGGGGAYEQY
NA	TRBJ2-5	TRBV5-5	ASSLAGPAAQY